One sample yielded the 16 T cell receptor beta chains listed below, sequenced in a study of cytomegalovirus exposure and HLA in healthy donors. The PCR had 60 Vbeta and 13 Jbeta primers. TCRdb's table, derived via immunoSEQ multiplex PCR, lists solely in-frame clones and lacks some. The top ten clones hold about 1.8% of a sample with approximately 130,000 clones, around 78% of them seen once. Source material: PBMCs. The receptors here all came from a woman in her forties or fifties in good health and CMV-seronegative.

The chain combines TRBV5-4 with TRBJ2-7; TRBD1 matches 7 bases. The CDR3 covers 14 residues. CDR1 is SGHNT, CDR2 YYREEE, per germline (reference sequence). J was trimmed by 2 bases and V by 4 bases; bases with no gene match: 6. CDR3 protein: CASSAGTDPYEQYV. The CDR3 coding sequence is TGTGCCAGCAGCGCCGGGACAGATCCCTACGAGCAGTACGTC.

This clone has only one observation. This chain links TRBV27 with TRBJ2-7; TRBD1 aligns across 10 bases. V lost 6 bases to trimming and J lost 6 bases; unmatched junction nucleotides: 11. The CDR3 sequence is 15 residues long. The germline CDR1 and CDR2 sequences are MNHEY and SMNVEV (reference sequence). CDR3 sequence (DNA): TGTGCCAGCAGGCGGGGGACAGGGGTCGGTAGCGAGCAGTACGTC. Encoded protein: CASRRGTGVGSEQYV.

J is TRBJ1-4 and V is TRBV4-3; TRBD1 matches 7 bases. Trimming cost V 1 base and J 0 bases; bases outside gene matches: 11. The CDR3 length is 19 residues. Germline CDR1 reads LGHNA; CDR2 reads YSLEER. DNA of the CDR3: TGCGCCAGCAGCCAAGGGATGATGGGACAGTTTGCAACTAATGAAAAACTGTTTTTT. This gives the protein CASSQGMMGQFATNEKLFF.

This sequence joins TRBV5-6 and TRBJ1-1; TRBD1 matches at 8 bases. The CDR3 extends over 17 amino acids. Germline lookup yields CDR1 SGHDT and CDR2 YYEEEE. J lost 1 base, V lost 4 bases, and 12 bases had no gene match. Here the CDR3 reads CASSLGGQAGRNTEAFF. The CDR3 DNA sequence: TGTGCCAGCAGCCTAGGGGGACAGGCGGGGAGGAACACTGAAGCTTTCTTT.

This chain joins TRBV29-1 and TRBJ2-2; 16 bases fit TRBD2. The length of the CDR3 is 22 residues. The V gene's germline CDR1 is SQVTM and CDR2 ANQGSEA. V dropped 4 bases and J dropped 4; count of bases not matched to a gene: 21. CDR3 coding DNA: TGCAGCGTTGGGGGGCCTACGCACCCGGGACTAGCGGGAGGGCCTGTCACCGGGGAGCTGTTTTTT. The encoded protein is CSVGGPTHPGLAGGPVTGELFF.

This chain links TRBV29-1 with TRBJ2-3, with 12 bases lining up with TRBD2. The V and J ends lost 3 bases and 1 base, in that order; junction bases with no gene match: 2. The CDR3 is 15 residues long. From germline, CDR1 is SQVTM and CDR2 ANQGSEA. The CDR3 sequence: CSVDPSGRGTDTQYF. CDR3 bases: TGCAGCGTTGATCCTAGCGGGAGGGGCACAGATACGCAGTATTTT.

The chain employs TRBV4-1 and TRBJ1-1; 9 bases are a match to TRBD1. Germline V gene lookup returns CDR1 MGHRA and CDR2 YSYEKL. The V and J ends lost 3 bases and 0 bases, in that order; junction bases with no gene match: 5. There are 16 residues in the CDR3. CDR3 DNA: TGCGCCAGCAGCCAGGAACAGGGGGCCATGAACACTGAAGCTTTCTTT. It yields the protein CASSQEQGAMNTEAFF.

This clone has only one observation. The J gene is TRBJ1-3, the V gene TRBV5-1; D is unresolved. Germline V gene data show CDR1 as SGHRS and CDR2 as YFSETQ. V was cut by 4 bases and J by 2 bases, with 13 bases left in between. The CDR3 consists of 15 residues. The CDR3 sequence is CASSPSGSAGNTIYF. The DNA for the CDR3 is TGCGCCAGCAGCCCGTCGGGTTCCGCTGGAAACACCATATATTTT.

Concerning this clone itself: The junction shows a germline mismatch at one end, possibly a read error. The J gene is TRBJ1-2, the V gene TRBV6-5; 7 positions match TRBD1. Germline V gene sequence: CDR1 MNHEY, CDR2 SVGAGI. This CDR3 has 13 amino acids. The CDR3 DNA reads TGTGCCAGCAGCACCGGGACAGTTAATGGCTACCCCTTC. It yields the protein CASSTGTVNGYPF.

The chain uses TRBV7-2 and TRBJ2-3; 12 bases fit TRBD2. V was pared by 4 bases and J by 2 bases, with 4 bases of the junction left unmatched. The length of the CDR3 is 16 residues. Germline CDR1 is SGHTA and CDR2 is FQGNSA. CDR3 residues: CASSSTSGRPTDTQYF. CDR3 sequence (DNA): TGTGCCAGCAGCTCCACTAGCGGGAGGCCCACAGATACGCAGTATTTT.

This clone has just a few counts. CDR3 DNA: TGTGCCAGCAGCCAGGGGGGGCAAAGCACCGGGGAGCTGTTTTTT. It codes for CASSQGGQSTGELFF. V usage is TRBV4-2 and J usage is TRBJ2-2, with D tentatively TRBD2 (7 bases). This CDR3 is 15 amino acids long. CDR1 is LGHNA, CDR2 YNFKEQ, per germline. V was shortened by 3 bases and J by 4 bases, with 12 bases between the two germline ends.

The CDR3 region has the DNA TGTGCCAGCAGCGTAGACCTAAGGAAGCGGGAGGGGGTAGATACGCAGTATTTT. Amino acid sequence: CASSVDLRKREGVDTQYF. The gene calls are TRBV9 and TRBJ2-3; the match to TRBD2 covers 10 bases. CDR1 is SGDLS, CDR2 YYNGEE, per germline. V trimming: 0 bases; J trimming: 5 bases; junction bases outside the gene matches: 12. The CDR3 extends over 18 amino acids. Drawing the rest from reference TRBV9 and TRBJ2-3, the complete variable domain is DSGVTQTPKHLITATGQRVTLRCSPRSGDLSVYWYQQSLDQGLQFLIQYYNGEERAKGNILERFSAQQFPDLHSELNLSSLELGDSALYFCASSVDLRKREGVDTQYFGPGTRLTVL.

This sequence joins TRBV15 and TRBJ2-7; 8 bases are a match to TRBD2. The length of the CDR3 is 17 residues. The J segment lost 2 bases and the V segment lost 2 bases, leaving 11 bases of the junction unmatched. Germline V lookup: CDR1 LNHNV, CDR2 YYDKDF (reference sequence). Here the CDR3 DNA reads TGTGCCACCAGCAGACAGTTGCGGACGGGGGGGGCCTACGAGCAGTACTTC. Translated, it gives CATSRQLRTGGAYEQYF.

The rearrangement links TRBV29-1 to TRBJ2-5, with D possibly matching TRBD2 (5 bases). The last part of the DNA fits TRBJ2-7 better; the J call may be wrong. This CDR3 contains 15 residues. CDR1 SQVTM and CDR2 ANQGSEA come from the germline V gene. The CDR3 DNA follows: TGCAGCGTTGTACCCGCGACCGGGGTGTCCTACGAGCAGTACTTC. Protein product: CSVVPATGVSYEQYF.

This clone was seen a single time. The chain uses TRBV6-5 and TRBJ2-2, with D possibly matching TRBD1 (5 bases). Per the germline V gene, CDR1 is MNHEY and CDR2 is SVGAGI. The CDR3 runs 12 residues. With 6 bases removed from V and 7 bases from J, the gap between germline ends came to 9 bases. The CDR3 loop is CASSQGHGELFF. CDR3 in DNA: TGTGCCAGCAGCCAGGGTCACGGGGAGCTGTTTTTT.

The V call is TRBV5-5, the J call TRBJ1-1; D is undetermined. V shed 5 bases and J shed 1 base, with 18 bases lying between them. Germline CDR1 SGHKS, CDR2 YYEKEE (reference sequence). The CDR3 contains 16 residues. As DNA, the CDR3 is TGTGCCAGCAGGCGGTTTTTCAGAAATTCGAACACTGAAGCTTTCTTT. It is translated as CASRRFFRNSNTEAFF.